Sequencing of this TCR beta chain was carried out in a study of T cell repertoires in cytomegalovirus infection. TCRdb re-called the reads through MiXCR, storing one row per CDR3 protein. This sample has approximately 490,000 distinct CDR3 sequences, with over 9% found just once. The sequence was obtained from a human donor in good health (CMV status not recorded). Some clones in this sample may be carry-over from other donors' samples. The specimen was PBMCs.

CDR3 nucleotides: TGCGCCAGCAGCTTGGGACAGGGCTTGTCACCCCTCCACTTT. It translates to CASSLGQGLSPLHF. The V call is TRBV5-1, the J call TRBJ1-6, with TRBD1 matching over 7 bases. The V segment lost 0 bases and the J segment 10 bases; nucleotides outside the gene matches: 4. Germline CDR1 SGHRS, CDR2 YFSETQ. The CDR3 is 14 amino acids.